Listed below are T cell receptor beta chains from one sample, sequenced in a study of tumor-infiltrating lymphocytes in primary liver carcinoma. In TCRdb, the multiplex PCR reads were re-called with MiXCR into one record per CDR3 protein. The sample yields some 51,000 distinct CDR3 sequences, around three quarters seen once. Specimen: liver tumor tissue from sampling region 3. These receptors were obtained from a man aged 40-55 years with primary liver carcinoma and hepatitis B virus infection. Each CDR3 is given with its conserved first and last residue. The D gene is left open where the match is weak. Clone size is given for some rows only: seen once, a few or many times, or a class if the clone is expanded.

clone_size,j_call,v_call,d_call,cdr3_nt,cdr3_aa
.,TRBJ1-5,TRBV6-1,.,TGTGCCAACAGCAGGTGGGGGGGTCAGCCCCAGCATTTT,CANSRWGGQPQHF
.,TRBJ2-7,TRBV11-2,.,TGTGCTAGCAACTTAGGTCGAGGGCAGAGCTACGAGCAATGCTTC,CASNLGRGQSYEQCF
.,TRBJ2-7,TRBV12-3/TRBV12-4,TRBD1,TGTGCCAGCACCCACGGGGACAGGGAATTTATAGGGCGGCAGATGGGCCACGAGCAGTACTTC,CASTHGDREFIGRQMGHEQYF
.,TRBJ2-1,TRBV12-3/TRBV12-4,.,TGTGCCAGCAGTCTACCGACCCTTGAACAGTCCTTC,CASSLPTLEQSF
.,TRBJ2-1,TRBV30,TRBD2,TGTGCCTGGACGCGGGAGTTCCCCTACAAAGAGCGGTTCTTC,CAWTREFPYKERFF
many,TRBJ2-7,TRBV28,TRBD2,TGTGCCAGCAGTTTAAATCTAGCGGGAGGGTCCTCCTACGAGCAGTACTTC,CASSLNLAGGSSYEQYF
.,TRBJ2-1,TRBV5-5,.,TGTGCCCGCAGCTTGGGGGCTTACAATGAGGAGTTCTTC,CARSLGAYNEEFF
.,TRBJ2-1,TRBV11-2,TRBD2,TGTGCCAGCAGATCGCGCCCCAGCGGGAGGATCTATGAGCATTCCTTC,CASRSRPSGRIYEHSF
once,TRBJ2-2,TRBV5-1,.,TGTGCCAGCAGCTTGATGTTTGGAGGGACGGTGAGCACCGGGGAGCTGTTTTTT,CASSLMFGGTVSTGELFF
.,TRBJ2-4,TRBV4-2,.,TGTGCCACCAGCCAAGAAGGCGCAGGGAAGGGGATCGGAAACATTCAGCACTTC,CATSQEGAGKGIGNIQHF
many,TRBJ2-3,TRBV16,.,TGTGCCAGCAGCCACACTAGCACAGATACGCAGTATTTT,CASSHTSTDTQYF
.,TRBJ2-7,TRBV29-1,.,TGCAGCGTTGATCTGGGCCCACAGGGATCGAGCTACGAACAGTACTTC,CSVDLGPQGSSYEQYF
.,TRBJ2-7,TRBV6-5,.,TGTGCCAGCAGTCGGGACGCTATCTCCTATGAGCAGTACTTC,CASSRDAISYEQYF
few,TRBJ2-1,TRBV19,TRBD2,TGTGCCAGTAGCAAAAGACTAGCGGATTACTACAATGAGCAGTTCTTC,CASSKRLADYYNEQFF
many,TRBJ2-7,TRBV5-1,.,TGCGCCAGCAGCTTGGGGCCCTTAGCCTACGAGCAGTACTTC,CASSLGPLAYEQYF
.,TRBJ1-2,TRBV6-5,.,TGTGCCAGCAGTATAGGGAGTTTGGCTAACTATGGCTACACCTTC,CASSIGSLANYGYTF
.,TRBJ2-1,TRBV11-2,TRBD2,TGTGCCAGCACCTTGGATATCGGACTAGCCATGGGTAAGCAGTTCTTT,CASTLDIGLAMGKQFF
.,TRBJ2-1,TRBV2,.,TGTGCCAGCAATGGAGGGGAAACCTACAATGAGCAGTTCTTC,CASNGGETYNEQFF
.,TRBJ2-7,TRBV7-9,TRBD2,TGTGTCAGCAGCATTGGGACTAGCTCAGGGCAGTACTTC,CVSSIGTSSGQYF
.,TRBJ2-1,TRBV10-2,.,TGCGCCAGCATCGGGCCTAGCCAGAAATGTTACAATGAGCAGTTCTTC,CASIGPSQKCYNEQFF
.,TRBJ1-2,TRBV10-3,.,TGTGCCATCGGTGAGTCCGGACACAGATCAGCTACTAACTATGGCTACACCTTT,CAIGESGHRSATNYGYTF
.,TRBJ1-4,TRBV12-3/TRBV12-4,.,TGTGCCAACACACTAGGAGGAGAAAAACTGTTTTTT,CANTLGGEKLFF
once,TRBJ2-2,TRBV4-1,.,TGCGCCAGCAGCTCGGGGACACACACCTGGGAGCTGTTTTTT,CASSSGTHTWELFF
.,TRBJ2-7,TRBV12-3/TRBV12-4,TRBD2,TGTACCAGCAGCGCCCTCGGGAGGACCTTGGAAGAGCAGTACTTC,CTSSALGRTLEEQYF